This T cell receptor (beta chain) was identified during a study of control samples from healthy donors and cancer patients. CDR3 length equals 13 residues. The V gene's germline CDR1 is SNHLY and CDR2 FYNNEI. Trimming removed 4 bases at V and 5 bases at J, with 8 bases between. Libraries were prepared by immunoSEQ multiplex PCR; TCRdb keeps only in-frame clonotypes and omits some of them. The data show fewer than 85,000 clones, around 93% seen once. This receptor was obtained from a woman in her 30s in good health. The genes are TRBV2 and TRBJ2-2; D perhaps matches TRBD1 (6 bases). The sequenced sample consisted of blood. The CDR3 DNA sequence: TGTGCCAGCAGTGTACAGGGTACCGGGGAGCTGTTTTTT. It specifies CASSVQGTGELFF. The complete variable domain, with remaining parts taken from reference TRBV2 and TRBJ2-2, reads EPEVTQTPSHQVTQMGQEVILRCVPISNHLYFYWYRQILGQKVEFLVSFYNNEISEKSEIFDDQFSVERPDGSNFTLKIRSTKLEDSAMYFCASSVQGTGELFFGEGSRLTVL.